This section outlines one TCR beta chain sequence together with its context. What this receptor recognizes is not known. No much larger clone exists at a distance of one base, and base qualities are not known. TCR CDR3 regions were amplified from genomic DNA by multiplex PCR using the deep immunoSEQ assay. Extracted genomic DNA from each cell subset was distributed evenly across all wells of several immunoSEQ 96-well plates, and each plate was treated as a replicate. Each replicate PCR for unsorted PBMC received approximately 300 ng genomic DNA, equal to approximately 29,000 T cell genomes. Ten immunoSEQ deep assay plates were used to sequence the unsorted PBMC genomic DNA. The purified libraries were quantified using a Qubit 3.0 fluorometer, sized with a Bioanalyzer 2100, and then quantified again using the KAPA Library Quantification kit. Each immunoSEQ 96-well plate was sequenced on its own single-read 150-cycle Illumina NextSeq 550 flow cell. The source study handled its data this way. Because the immunoSEQ output included only junctional sequences and no quality scores, the filtering could not be the same as the filtering used for full-length reads. To assign V/J genes and CDR3, sequences were annotated using PyIR, a Python wrapper for IgBLAST v1.9, with IMGT germline references. Any read was removed if the V/J assignment was weak (E-value above 1e-6), the CDR3 was missing, or the read contained stop codons, out-of-frame junctions, or ambiguous translated residues. V3J clonotypes were defined as sequences sharing an identical inferred V gene, J gene, and CDR3 amino acid sequence. Percentage overlap between repertoires was calculated by dividing the number of shared unique clonotypes by the size of the smaller repertoire. Repertoire richness was assessed with RTK rarefaction, the Chao1 estimator, and Recon v2.1 estimates of unobserved clonotypes. Not all clones reach the TCRdb copy of this immuneACCESS table, which keeps in-frame sequences only. Checked studies attribute under half of the gap to unresolved V genes and leave the rest unexplained. V and J calls plus clone size are reproduced from that table; the DNA served to infer D and trimming. Across this sample there are approximately 510,000 clones, with about four fifths seen only once. The ten largest clonotypes hold approximately 13% of the sample.

This specimen comes from a study of shared clonotypes between healthy human individuals (dated by TCRdb to 2019 to 2021). For context, the study as a whole: The cohort included three men and two women between 18 and 49 years of age. To estimate repertoire size and how much clonotype sharing occurs between individuals, the study deeply sequenced the blood TCR repertoires of several healthy adults. To increase sequencing depth and limit assay-specific biases, different laboratories used diverse techniques to prepare libraries and sequence TCR repertoires. Each donor's leukapheresis produced roughly between about 0.8 and 10 billion PBMCs. Points the paper makes about the study in general: Because the study included a small number of donors, the genetic and exposure-history diversity represented was limited. Pairwise subsampling led to the expectation that sequencing depth would affect the degree of clonotype sharing among donors. Sampling was restricted to blood, and TCR repertoires in tissue are likely to differ from TCR repertoires in blood.

The CDR3 holds 14 amino acids from the cysteine to the phenylalanine. The retained sequence is limited to the CDR3, 42 bases, with the frame set at the first base. The V end gives up 3 bases and the J end 3 bases, leaving 3 bases in the junction not matched to a gene. According to the germline V gene, CDR1 reads ENHRY and CDR2 reads SYGVKD. The donors were healthy, HIV-negative adults with no recently reported acute infections or vaccinations. Every donor was a Caucasian adult living in Nashville, Tennessee, USA. For unsorted samples, around 90 million PBMCs were counted, and genomic DNA was extracted using the QIAamp DNA Blood Mini kit. After blood collection by leukapheresis, PBMCs were isolated using Ficoll-Histopaque density gradient centrifugation and then cryopreserved in the vapor phase of liquid nitrogen.

The sequencing input was PBMCs. This TCR was sampled from a middle-aged woman in good health. Some clones in this sample may be carry-over from other donors' samples. The rearrangement combines TRBV10-3 with TRBJ2-3; 7 of the junction bases match TRBD2. The DNA sequence follows: TGTGCCATCAGTGATGGGACTACGACAGATACGCAGTATTTT. Translation gives CAISDGTTTDTQYF.